The 10 T cell receptor beta chains listed next were all sequenced from one sample in a study of T-cell reconstitution after alpha-beta-depleted transplantation in children. The authors prepared the TCRbeta library with unique molecular identifiers. TCRdb reanalysed the PCR reads using MiXCR and keeps one entry per CDR3 protein. Here the sample spans roughly 790,000 distinct CDR3 sequences, 16% being singletons. The source material was PBMCs, mostly from graft donor cells, sampled 360 days after TCRalphabeta/CD19-depleted stem cell transplant. The receptors shown here come from a male patient between 5 and 17 years old who had a stem cell transplant for acute lymphoblastic leukemia, so the T cells may come from the graft donor.

J is TRBJ2-1 and V is TRBV18; 11 nucleotides match TRBD1. V lost 3 bases and J lost 6; bases outside the gene matches: 7. The germline V gene encodes CDR1 KGHSH and CDR2 LQKENI. There are 16 residues in the CDR3. CDR3 nucleotides: TGTGCCAGCTCACCTGGCGGACAGGGGGCTATCAATGAGCAGTTCTTC. Amino acids: CASSPGGQGAINEQFF. The full variable domain, completed using reference TRBV18 and TRBJ2-1, is NAGVMQNPRHLVRRRGQEARLRCSPMKGHSHVYWYRQLPEEGLKFMVYLQKENIIDESGMPKERFSAEFPKEGPSILRIQQVVRGDSAAYFCASSPGGQGAINEQFFGPGTRLTVL.

This clonotype occurred once. The chain combines TRBV6-2 or TRBV6-3 with TRBJ2-1; 15 bases match TRBD2. V shed 2 bases, J shed 7 bases, and the junction held 18 bases outside the gene matches. CDR1 MNHEY and CDR2 SVGEGT come from the germline V gene. This CDR3 has 21 amino acids. DNA of the CDR3: TGTGCCAGCAGTTACCGAGACCTAACAACGCCGGGACTAGCGGGAGGTAATGAGCAGTTCTTC. Amino acids: CASSYRDLTTPGLAGGNEQFF.

This clonotype came up many times. The chain recombines TRBV12-3 or TRBV12-4 with TRBJ2-7, with 12 bases fitting TRBD2. The CDR3 contains 14 residues. V trimming: 6 bases; J trimming: 4 bases; junction bases outside the gene matches: 4. The DNA of the CDR3 is TGTGCCAGCAGGCGACTAGCGGGAGATTACGAGCAGTACTTC. Translation: CASRRLAGDYEQYF.

This clonotype was recorded many times. The CDR3 DNA reads TGTGCCAGCAGCTGGACTAGCGGGAAATACAATGAGCAGTTCTTC. Translated, it gives CASSWTSGKYNEQFF. The chain joins TRBV9 to TRBJ2-1, with TRBD2 matching 12 bases. From germline, CDR1 is SGDLS and CDR2 YYNGEE. This CDR3 region has 15 residues. The V gene end was trimmed by 4 bases and the J gene end by 4 bases; junction bases not matched to a gene: 3.

The sample holds a few counts of this clonotype. The J gene is TRBJ1-5, the V gene TRBV29-1; D may be TRBD1 (6 bases). The ends were cut back, 6 bases at V and 5 bases at J, with 17 bases in the middle. The CDR3 has 14 residues. In germline, CDR1 is SQVTM, CDR2 ANQGSEA. The CDR3 DNA is TGCAGCGTAGCAGACACCCAGGGGTATCAGCCCCAGCATTTT. Protein product: CSVADTQGYQPQHF.

In this sample, this clonotype turned up a few times. The chain joins TRBV7-6 to TRBJ1-4, with 11 bases lining up with TRBD1. Trimming cost V 1 base and J 0 bases; bases outside gene matches: 1. CDR1 is SGHVS, CDR2 FNYEAQ, per germline. The CDR3 covers 17 residues. The CDR3, as DNA: TGTGCCAGCAGCTTAGGGACAGGGGGCGCAACTAATGAAAAACTGTTTTTT. The encoded protein is CASSLGTGGATNEKLFF.

This chain links TRBV4-2 with TRBJ1-5; no definite D call. Trimming took 1 base from V and 6 from J, leaving 7 bases between them. Germline lookup yields CDR1 LGHNA and CDR2 YNFKEQ. This CDR3 is 13 amino acids long. The CDR3 sequence: CASSQAVGQPQHF. The DNA of the CDR3 is TGTGCCAGCAGCCAAGCTGTCGGTCAGCCCCAGCATTTT.

The chain recombines TRBV7-2 with TRBJ2-5; 9 bases line up with TRBD2. There are 15 residues in the CDR3. V shed 1 base, J shed 7 bases, and the junction held 7 bases outside the gene matches. Germline lookup yields CDR1 SGHTA and CDR2 FQGNSA. The CDR3 sequence is CASSLGVLREGTQYF. The DNA of the CDR3 is TGTGCCAGCAGCTTAGGGGTGTTGCGGGAGGGGACCCAGTACTTC.

V usage is TRBV20-1 and J usage is TRBJ2-7; D not resolved. The CDR3 sequence is 12 residues long. Germline assignment: CDR1 DFQATT and CDR2 SNEGSKA (reference sequence). V shed 0 bases and J shed 0 bases, with 3 bases lying between them. The CDR3 loop is CSAREHSYEQYF. The DNA of the CDR3 is TGCAGTGCTAGAGAGCACTCCTACGAGCAGTACTTC.

In its sample, this clonotype was seen a few times. One base away lies a much larger clone, so this may be a sequencing read error. The chain uses TRBV21-1 and TRBJ2-7. TRBV21-1 is recorded as a pseudogene. The CDR3 extends over 12 amino acids. CDR3 region: CASSKGGYEQYF. Here the CDR3 DNA reads TGTGCCAGCAGCAAAGGGGGCTACGAGCAGTACTTC.